Included here is one TCR beta chain sequence, with context. The antigen is undetermined. The sample is drawn from a study of cytomegalovirus exposure and HLA in healthy donors. Study-level information: Earlier findings included nearly 120 million unique TCR beta sequences obtained from some 180 million T cells. Whole-study findings and limits: As confirmed in vitro, a few CMV-associated chains were specific for CMV antigens. The classifier reportedly diagnosed cytomegalovirus status with high sensitivity and specificity.

The PCR made use of 60 Vbeta and 13 Jbeta primers. Original analysis: Later analysis identified approximately 80 million unique TCR beta chains, about 10 million shared. Clones were sequenced by immunoSEQ multiplex PCR, and TCRdb holds only the in-frame ones, with some missing. The V and J calls and the clone size are those of that table, but D and trimming were determined from the DNA. This table holds about 160,000 clones, approximately 78% found once. The length of the CDR3 is 13 residues. The V gene end was trimmed by 3 bases and the J gene end by 8 bases; junction bases not matched to a gene: 4. Germline assignment: CDR1 SGHTA and CDR2 FQGNSA.

This receptor was taken from a woman aged 40 to 50 in good health and CMV-seronegative. The rearrangement uses TRBV7-2 and TRBJ2-1, with TRBD2 identical over 7 bases. The sample comprised PBMCs. The CDR3 is CASSLGLLYEQFF. DNA for the CDR3: TGTGCCAGCAGCTTGGGACTATTATATGAGCAGTTCTTC.